Sequencing of this T cell receptor (beta chain) was carried out in a study of T cells in Graves' hyperthyroidism and ophthalmopathy (dated by TCRdb to between 2018 and 2021). Regarding the research as a whole: A discovery cohort of about 100 patients, 43 with Graves' ophthalmopathy and 55 to 60 with stable Graves' hyperthyroidism, was used to find distinguishing TCR V-J signatures. An independent validation cohort of some 18 hyperthyroidism patients and about 15 patients who later progressed to ophthalmopathy tested prospective prediction of ophthalmopathy. For training and testing, the roughly 97 patients in the discovery cohort were randomly divided in a 7:3 ratio. In about 6 Graves' hyperthyroidism patients, the study also compared T-cell repertoires from thyroid tissue with T-cell repertoires from blood. Following sampling, methimazole starting at 30 mg daily was given to hyperthyroidism patients, and high-dose intravenous methylprednisolone was given to ophthalmopathy patients. The paper reports TCR Vbeta CDR3 sequencing of some 140 peripheral blood samples: 43 ophthalmopathy, some 80 hyperthyroidism and some 17 progressor patients. Study-wide findings and limitations: A model built on a 13 V-J signature distinguished ophthalmopathy from stable hyperthyroidism, reaching about 88% sensitivity and under 84% specificity in cross-validation and 80%/75% in testing. Most expanded thyroid clonotypes (frequency above 0.001) were also detected in blood, a finding suggesting that blood repertoires may reflect thyroid immune responses. In validation, the model predicted progression to ophthalmopathy with 60% to 71% sensitivity and 72% to 85% specificity, a median of 6.5 months before onset. Sample size was not statistically predetermined, and blinding of investigators to group allocation was not performed.

TCR beta CDR3 regions were amplified from RNA transcripts. The TCR CDR3 was subjected to a first round of RT-PCR using the HTBI primer set and the Qiagen OneStep RT-PCR kit. The libraries were constructed in a second round of multiplex PCR and then size-selected and purified. The libraries were sequenced on an Illumina HiSeq2000 using paired-end 100 bp reads. Regarding the original processing steps: SOAPnuke was used to process the raw data, throwing out any read that contained adapters or uncalled bases, had a mean Phred below 15, or lacked an exact constant-primer or identifier match. High-quality paired reads were merged with COPE v1.2.5, and unique nucleotide sequences were defined as clonotypes. Clonotypes were aligned to IMGT TRBV, TRBD and TRBJ reference segments using MiTCR v1.1. Analysis was restricted to V-J combinations with a frequency above 0.0001, which covered about 99% of repertoires. A TCS score was defined as the ratio of F50 (clonal expansion) to E x V (chaos), with BLOSUM62-based TCRdist applied between CDR3 peptides within each V-J. Welch's t-statistics and random forest reduced fewer than 600 V-J features to some 14, which were used in a naive Bayes classifier (R e1071). The raw public reads went through TCRdb reprocessing: fastp at Q25, MiXCR clone calling, in-frame beta chains kept. A single entry per CDR3 protein holds the most common genes and DNA from its merged rows. None of the V and J calls come from the authors' own analysis; TCRdb made them. In all, the sample holds 600,000 or so distinct CDR3 sequences, and more than 45% of those were seen once. The ten largest clones add up to about 7.9% of the sample.

This clonotype was picked up a small number of times. Its specific antigen is unknown. Nothing much larger sits one base from this clone, and base qualities are not available. A patient counted as having stable Graves' hyperthyroidism if no progression to ophthalmopathy occurred over 18 months of follow-up. Hyperthyroidism patients were newly diagnosed, with disease duration under 2 months, and aged 18 to 65 years. Any patient with an uncontrolled infection, another autoimmune disease, pregnancy or lactation was excluded. Diagnoses were established on the basis of clinical symptoms, serum thyroxine and TRAb, thyroid ultrasound, and orbital computed tomography. Total RNA was extracted using Trizol reagent, and RNA quality was assessed on an Agilent 2100 Bioanalyzer. Between the V and J ends, shortened by 2 bases and 0 bases respectively, the junction contains 10 bases. From a lookup of the germline V gene, CDR1 and CDR2 are ENHRY and SYGVKD. The CDR3 has 15 amino acids, counting the end cysteine and phenylalanine. The read is trimmed to its CDR3 DNA, 45 bases read in frame from base 1.

The sequence was obtained from a young woman with Graves' hyperthyroidism. Donor details come from another sample of the same person, matched by shared clones. The receptor chain draws on TRBV10-3 and TRBJ1-1, and the D gene may be TRBD1, 5 bases matching. Sequenced material: peripheral blood or thyroid tissue (not recorded which). The CDR3 sequence is CAISETGGMNTEAFF. The DNA reads TGTGCCATCAGTGAGACTGGGGGAATGAACACTGAAGCTTTCTTT.